Listed here are 21 T cell receptor beta chains from one sample, sequenced in a study of response to subunit inactivated influenza vaccine. TCRdb passed the RT-PCR reads through MiXCR, listing each CDR3 protein once. The repertoire holds hundreds of thousands of distinct CDR3 sequences, with more than 11% as singletons. The sequencing used PBMCs from blood, collected roughly 15 days before vaccination. The receptors stem from a man between 50 and 59 years old who received an inactivated influenza vaccine.

This clonotype occurred a few times. The chain's CDR3 is CASSFIAFGVSSTDTQYF. CDR3 coding DNA: TGTGCCAGCAGTTTCATAGCGTTTGGGGTGTCTAGCACAGATACGCAGTATTTT. The chain has TRBV27 and TRBJ2-3; tentatively, D is TRBD2 (5 bases). The CDR3 contains 18 residues. CDR1 is MNHEY, CDR2 SMNVEV, per germline (reference sequence). Trimming cost V 3 bases and J 0 bases, with 19 bases left between them.

This rearrangement joins TRBV19 to TRBJ1-5; D remains ambiguous. The CDR3 loop spans 15 amino acids. Germline values: CDR1 LNHDA, CDR2 SQIVND (reference sequence). The ends were cut back, 3 bases at V and 1 base at J, with 10 bases in the middle. The CDR3: CASSIWTLSNQPQHF. CDR3 sequence (DNA): TGTGCCAGTAGTATTTGGACCCTCAGCAATCAGCCCCAGCATTTT.

In this sample, this clonotype turned up a few times. The genes are TRBV2 and TRBJ2-3; possibly TRBD1 for D (5 bases). Trimming removed 8 bases at V and 5 bases at J, with 20 bases between. The CDR3 is 15 residues long. Germline V gene sequence: CDR1 SNHLY, CDR2 FYNNEI. In DNA form, the CDR3 reads TGTGCCAGCCCGCACCTGACAGAATCCCAAGATACGCAGTATTTT. It translates to CASPHLTESQDTQYF.

The J gene is TRBJ2-7, the V gene TRBV7-2; D possibly corresponds to TRBD1 (5 bases). Germline assignment: CDR1 SGHTA and CDR2 FQGNSA. Deletions cut 4 bases from V and 0 bases from J, with 10 bases between. The CDR3 loop spans 14 amino acids. The CDR3 loop is CASSYDSSSYEQYF. The DNA of the CDR3 is TGTGCCAGCAGCTACGACAGCAGCTCCTACGAGCAGTACTTC.

In its sample, this clonotype was seen a few times. This chain joins TRBV5-1 and TRBJ2-3; 9 bases map to TRBD2. The CDR3 has 18 residues. In germline, CDR1 is SGHRS, CDR2 YFSETQ. V was pared by 4 bases and J by 0 bases, with 12 bases of the junction left unmatched. CDR3 residues: CASSPEKLAGFSTDTQYF. The CDR3 region has the DNA TGCGCCAGCAGCCCGGAAAAGCTAGCGGGATTTAGCACAGATACGCAGTATTTT.

The chain employs TRBV19 and TRBJ2-7; perhaps TRBD1 as D (6 bases). V was trimmed by 4 bases and J by 2 bases, leaving 12 bases between them. CDR1 is LNHDA and CDR2 is SQIVND in the germline V gene (reference sequence). This CDR3 is 14 amino acids long. Written as DNA, the CDR3 is TGTGCCAGTAGTAGACAGGAGGTCCCCTACGAGCAGTACTTC. Its translation: CASSRQEVPYEQYF.

Details on this clonotype: The junction departs from germline at one end; a sequencing error may be responsible. The chain has TRBV5-1 and TRBJ2-1; 8 bases match TRBD1. Germline V gene sequence: CDR1 SGHRS, CDR2 YFSETQ. CDR3 length: 13 amino acids. The CDR3 sequence is CASSFTGGNEQFF. The CDR3 coding sequence is TGTGCCAGCAGCTTTACAGGGGGCAATGAGCAGTTCTTC.

Here the CDR3 reads CASSAGQGYYGYTF. CDR3 in DNA: TGTGCCAGCAGTGCTGGACAGGGCTACTATGGCTACACCTTC. V usage is TRBV6-1 and J usage is TRBJ1-2; 8 nucleotides align to TRBD1. In germline, CDR1 is MNHNS, CDR2 SASEGT. V trimming: 4 bases; J trimming: 3 bases; junction bases outside the gene matches: 4. This CDR3 has 14 amino acids.

This clonotype was found many times. This chain's CDR3 is CASSHLETNEKLFF. The CDR3 DNA sequence: TGCGCCAGCAGCCACCTGGAAACTAATGAAAAACTGTTTTTT. This chain links TRBV4-1 with TRBJ1-4; no definite D call. Germline values: CDR1 MGHRA, CDR2 YSYEKL. Trimming stripped 3 bases from V and 1 base from J, with 6 bases between. This CDR3 is built from 14 residues.

The sample holds one count of this clonotype. The rearrangement uses TRBV7-3 and TRBJ2-7; either TRBD1 or TRBD2 may supply D (5 bases each). From germline, CDR1 is SGHTA and CDR2 FQGTGA. CDR3 size: 13 residues. V gave up 11 bases and J gave up 9 bases, with 23 bases separating them. For the CDR3, the DNA is TGTGCCGCAACCGCGTCAGGGCGAGGAGGGCAGTACTTC. This encodes CAATASGRGGQYF.

The chain combines TRBV6-2 or TRBV6-3 with TRBJ1-1; 8 positions match TRBD1. The V segment lost 0 bases and the J segment 5 bases; nucleotides outside the gene matches: 5. Per germline, CDR1 MNHEY and CDR2 SVGEGT. There are 15 residues in the CDR3. The CDR3 DNA follows: TGTGCCAGCAGTTACTCCCGGACAGGGAAGACTGAAGCTTTCTTT. Amino acids: CASSYSRTGKTEAFF.

The rearrangement uses TRBV20-1 and TRBJ2-7, with D unresolved. CDR3 length equals 11 residues. Germline V gene data show CDR1 as DFQATT and CDR2 as SNEGSKA (reference sequence). CDR3 nucleotides: TGCAGAGGTCGATTACACTACGAGCAGTACTTC. As protein: CRGRLHYEQYF.

J is TRBJ2-7 and V is TRBV20-1, with TRBD2 matching 10 bases. The ends lost 1 base at V and 4 bases at J; junction bases unmatched: 7. This CDR3 is 15 amino acids long. Germline CDR1 reads DFQATT; CDR2 reads SNEGSKA (reference sequence). This CDR3 is CSARASSGSVYEQYF. The CDR3 nucleotides are TGCAGTGCTAGAGCCTCTAGCGGGAGTGTTTACGAGCAGTACTTC.

This clonotype was detected only once. V gene TRBV14 combines with J gene TRBJ2-5; D perhaps matches TRBD1 (5 bases). The CDR3 contains 13 residues. Deletions cut 4 bases from V and 5 bases from J, with 11 bases between. CDR1 SGHDN and CDR2 FVKESK come from the germline V gene. Here the CDR3 DNA reads TGTGCCAGCAGCCTCGGACATGTGGAGACCCAGTACTTC. This encodes CASSLGHVETQYF.

This clonotype was detected ten times or more. The chain links TRBV11-2 to TRBJ2-5, with no clear D. This CDR3 is 12 amino acids long. Trimming removed 5 bases at V and 5 bases at J, with 9 bases between. The V gene's germline CDR1 is SGHAT and CDR2 FQNNGV. As DNA, the CDR3 is TGTGCCAGCAGCCCCTCTAGGGAGACCCAGTACTTC. It specifies CASSPSRETQYF.

The CDR3 region has the DNA TGTGCCAGCAGCCGAAACAGGGGCTGGGAGACCCAGTACTTC. It specifies CASSRNRGWETQYF. This chain connects TRBV11-2 to TRBJ2-5; 7 bases match TRBD1. Germline values: CDR1 SGHAT, CDR2 FQNNGV. V trimming: 5 bases; J trimming: 5 bases; junction bases outside the gene matches: 8. The CDR3 loop spans 14 amino acids.

The chain links TRBV2 to TRBJ2-1; 11 bases fit TRBD2. Germline CDR1 reads SNHLY; CDR2 reads FYNNEI. The CDR3 is made up of 17 amino acids. The V gene end was trimmed by 4 bases and the J gene end by 7 bases; junction bases not matched to a gene: 12. The DNA of the CDR3 is TGTGCCAGCAGTGTTGAGGCTTATTCTAGCGGGGGGAATGAGCAGTTCTTC. Residues: CASSVEAYSSGGNEQFF.

This clonotype has just a few counts. The chain recombines TRBV9 with TRBJ2-7, with 7 bases that match TRBD2. In germline, CDR1 is SGDLS, CDR2 YYNGEE. CDR3 size: 15 residues. After removal of 0 bases from V and 1 base from J, the junction contained 4 bases not matched to a gene. The CDR3 is CASSVGGSLSYEQYF. For the CDR3, the DNA is TGTGCCAGCAGCGTAGGCGGGAGCCTTTCCTACGAGCAGTACTTC. The variable domain in full, with the rest retrieved from reference TRBV9 and TRBJ2-7, is DSGVTQTPKHLITATGQRVTLRCSPRSGDLSVYWYQQSLDQGLQFLIQYYNGEERAKGNILERFSAQQFPDLHSELNLSSLELGDSALYFCASSVGGSLSYEQYFGPGTRLTVT.

This clonotype has a handful of counts. The V call is TRBV7-9, the J call TRBJ2-3; 7 bases fit TRBD1. CDR1 SEHNR and CDR2 FQNEAQ come from the germline V gene (reference sequence). The V segment lost 11 bases and the J segment 5 bases; nucleotides outside the gene matches: 13. The CDR3 totals 14 residues. This CDR3 reads CASRPVNRGDTQYF. The CDR3, as DNA: TGTGCCTCGAGACCCGTCAACAGGGGAGATACGCAGTATTTT.

This clonotype was detected a few times. This sequence joins TRBV29-1 and TRBJ2-5; tentative D call: TRBD1 (6 bases). Germline CDR1 and CDR2: SQVTM and ANQGSEA. The germline V and J ends were trimmed by 8 bases and 3 bases, with 13 bases remaining between them. The CDR3 has 12 residues. As DNA, the CDR3 is TGCAGCCTAAGGACAGCGGAAGAGACCCAGTACTTC. Its protein is CSLRTAEETQYF. Full variable domain (remainder filled in from reference TRBV29-1 and TRBJ2-5): SAVISQKPSRDICQRGTSLTIQCQVDSQVTMMFWYRQQPGQSLTLIATANQGSEATYESGFVIDKFPISRPNLTFSTLTVSNMSPEDSSIYLCSLRTAEETQYFGPGTRLLVL.

The chain is built from TRBV28 and TRBJ2-4; either TRBD1 or TRBD2 may supply D (6 bases each). V was trimmed by 6 bases and J by 0 bases, leaving 12 bases between them. This CDR3 spans 15 amino acids. Looked up from germline, CDR1 is MDHEN and CDR2 is SYDVKM. CDR3 amino acids: CASSNRDLAKNIQYF. Here the CDR3 DNA reads TGTGCCAGCAGCAACAGGGACTTAGCCAAAAACATTCAGTACTTC. Complete variable domain (other parts from reference TRBV28 and TRBJ2-4): DVKVTQSSRYLVKRTGEKVFLECVQDMDHENMFWYRQDPGLGLRLIYFSYDVKMKEKGDIPEGYSVSREKKERFSLILESASTNQTSMYLCASSNRDLAKNIQYFGAGTRLSVL.